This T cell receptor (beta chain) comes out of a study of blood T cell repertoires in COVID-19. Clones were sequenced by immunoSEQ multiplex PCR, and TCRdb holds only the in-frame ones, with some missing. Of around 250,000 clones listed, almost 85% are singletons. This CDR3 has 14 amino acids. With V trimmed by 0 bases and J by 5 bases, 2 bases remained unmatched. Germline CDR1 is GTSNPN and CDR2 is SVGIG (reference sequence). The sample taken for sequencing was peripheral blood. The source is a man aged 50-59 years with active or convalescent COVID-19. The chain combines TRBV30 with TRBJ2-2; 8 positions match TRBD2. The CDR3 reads CAWSVGGRTGELFF. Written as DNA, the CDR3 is TGTGCCTGGAGTGTAGGCGGGAGGACCGGGGAGCTGTTTTTT.